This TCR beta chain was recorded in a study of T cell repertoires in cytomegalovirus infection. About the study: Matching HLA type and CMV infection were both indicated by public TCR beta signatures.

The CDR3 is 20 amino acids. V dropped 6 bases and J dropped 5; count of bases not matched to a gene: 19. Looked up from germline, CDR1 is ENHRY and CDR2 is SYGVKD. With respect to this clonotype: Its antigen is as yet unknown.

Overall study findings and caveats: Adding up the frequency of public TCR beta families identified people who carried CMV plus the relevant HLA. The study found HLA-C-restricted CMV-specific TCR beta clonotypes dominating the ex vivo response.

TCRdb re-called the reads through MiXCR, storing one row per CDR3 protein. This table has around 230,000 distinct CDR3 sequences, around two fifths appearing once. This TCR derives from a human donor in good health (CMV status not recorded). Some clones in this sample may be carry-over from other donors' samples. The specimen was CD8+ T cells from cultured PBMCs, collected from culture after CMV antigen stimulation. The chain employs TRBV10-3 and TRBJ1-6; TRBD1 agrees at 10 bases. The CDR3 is CAIRGLNGTGASRNNSPLHF. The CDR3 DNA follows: TGTGCCATCAGGGGACTTAACGGGACAGGGGCGAGTAGAAATAATTCACCCCTCCACTTT.